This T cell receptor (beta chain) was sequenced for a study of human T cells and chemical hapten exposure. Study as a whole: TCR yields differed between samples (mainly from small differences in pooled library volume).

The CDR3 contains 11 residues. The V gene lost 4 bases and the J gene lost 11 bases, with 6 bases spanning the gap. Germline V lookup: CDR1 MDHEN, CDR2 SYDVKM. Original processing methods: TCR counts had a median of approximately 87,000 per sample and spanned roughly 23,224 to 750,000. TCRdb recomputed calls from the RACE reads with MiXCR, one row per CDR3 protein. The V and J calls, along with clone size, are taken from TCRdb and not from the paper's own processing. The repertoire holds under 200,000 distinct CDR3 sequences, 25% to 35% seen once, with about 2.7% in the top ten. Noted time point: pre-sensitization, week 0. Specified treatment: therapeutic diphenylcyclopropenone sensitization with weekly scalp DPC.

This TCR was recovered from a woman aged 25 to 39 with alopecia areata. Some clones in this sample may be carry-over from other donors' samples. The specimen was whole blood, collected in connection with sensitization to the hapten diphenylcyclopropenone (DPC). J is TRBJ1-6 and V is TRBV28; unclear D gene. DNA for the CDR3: TGTGCCAGCAGTTACAATACACCCCTCCACTTT. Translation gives CASSYNTPLHF. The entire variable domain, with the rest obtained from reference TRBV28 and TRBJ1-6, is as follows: DVKVTQSSRYLVKRTGEKVFLECVQDMDHENMFWYRQDPGLGLRLIYFSYDVKMKEKGDIPEGYSVSREKKERFSLILESASTNQTSMYLCASSYNTPLHFGNGTRLTVT.